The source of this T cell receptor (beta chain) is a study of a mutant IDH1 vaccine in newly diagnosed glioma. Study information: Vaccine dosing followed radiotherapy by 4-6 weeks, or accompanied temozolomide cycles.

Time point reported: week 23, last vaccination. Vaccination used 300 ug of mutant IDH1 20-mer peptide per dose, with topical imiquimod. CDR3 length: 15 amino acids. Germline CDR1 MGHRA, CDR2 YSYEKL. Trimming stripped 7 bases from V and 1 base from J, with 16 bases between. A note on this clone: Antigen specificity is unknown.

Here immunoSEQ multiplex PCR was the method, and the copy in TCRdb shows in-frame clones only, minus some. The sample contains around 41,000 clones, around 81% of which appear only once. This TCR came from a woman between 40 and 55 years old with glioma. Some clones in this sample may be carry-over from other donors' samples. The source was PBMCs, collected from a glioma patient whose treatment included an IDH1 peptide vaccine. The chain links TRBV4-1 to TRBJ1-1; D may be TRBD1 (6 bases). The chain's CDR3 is CASMGGYRENTEAFF. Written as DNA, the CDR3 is TGCGCCAGCATGGGGGGGTACAGGGAGAACACTGAAGCTTTCTTT.